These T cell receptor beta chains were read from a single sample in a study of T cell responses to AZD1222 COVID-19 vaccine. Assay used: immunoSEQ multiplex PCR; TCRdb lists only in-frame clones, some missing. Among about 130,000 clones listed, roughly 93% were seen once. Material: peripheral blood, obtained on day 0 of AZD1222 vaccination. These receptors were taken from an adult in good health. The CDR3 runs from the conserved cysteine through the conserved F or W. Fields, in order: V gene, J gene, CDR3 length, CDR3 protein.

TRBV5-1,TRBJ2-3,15,CASSWGGTSFDTQYF
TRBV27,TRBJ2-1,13,CASSFSRYNEQFF
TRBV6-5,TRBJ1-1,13,CASSRQGETEAFF
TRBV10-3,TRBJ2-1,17,CAISGGQGTAFGNEQFF
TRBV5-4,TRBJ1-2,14,CASSGGGTVYGYTF
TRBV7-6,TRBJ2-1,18,CASSRLAQGGVFDNEQFF
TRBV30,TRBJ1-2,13,CAWSGTVSRSYTF
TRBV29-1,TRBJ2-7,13,CSVAGQGIYEQYF
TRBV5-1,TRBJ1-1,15,CASSLAPGPETEAFF
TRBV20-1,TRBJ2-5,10,CSARAETQYF
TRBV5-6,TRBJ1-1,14,CASSWTGGFTEAFF
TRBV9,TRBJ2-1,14,CASSVGDHPNEQFF
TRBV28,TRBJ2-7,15,CASSPAPGGRYEQYF
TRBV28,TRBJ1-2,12,CASSLPHYGYTF
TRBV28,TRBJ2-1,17,CASSLWTSGRTYNEQFF
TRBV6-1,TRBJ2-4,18,CASSEANTLWYTKNIQYF
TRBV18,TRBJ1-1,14,CASSPDRGNTEAFF
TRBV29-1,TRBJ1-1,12,CSVEGTDTEAFF
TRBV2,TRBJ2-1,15,CASSTRQNFYNEQFF
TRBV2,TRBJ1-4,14,CASRLGTTNEKLFF
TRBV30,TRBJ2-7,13,CAWSGGGLGEQYF
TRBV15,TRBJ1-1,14,CATSRDRDGQGAFF
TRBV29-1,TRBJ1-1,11,CSVVLNTEAFF
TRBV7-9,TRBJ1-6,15,CASSLAGRVNSPLHF
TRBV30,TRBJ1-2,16,CAWSVGRGKANYGYTF
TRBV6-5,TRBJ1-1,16,CASSSPTGAMNTEAFF
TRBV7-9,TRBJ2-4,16,CASSQDPVFAKNIQYF